This T cell receptor (beta chain) was sequenced in a study of regulatory T cells in long-lasting Graves disease. On the study more broadly: Persistent Graves' disease meant over 5 years of antithyroid drugs with positive TSH receptor antibodies.

The sample's time point: persistent/refractory GD, antithyroid drugs over 5 years with positive TRAb. Researchers made the TCR library from RNA that was extracted from PBMCs. iRepertoire HTBI primers and Arm-PCR of CDR3 regions built TCR beta libraries. TCRdb used MiXCR to reprocess the multiplex PCR reads, holding one entry per CDR3 protein. The sample records 500,000 to 800,000 distinct CDR3 sequences, 30% being singletons. Study-level findings and limits: Among samples with persistent disease, TRBV28, TRBJ1-2 and TRBJ2-5 were favored. The small sample size may have reduced accuracy.

To note about this clonotype: The target antigen is unknown.

Trimming shortened V by 3 bases and J by 7 bases, and 16 bases separated the two germline ends. Germline values: CDR1 SQVTM, CDR2 ANQGSEA. The CDR3 is 14 residues long. The chain employs TRBV29-1 and TRBJ2-1, with D maybe TRBD1 (5 bases). The source was peripheral blood mononuclear cells (PBMCs), collected when the disease was refractory, from a patient treated with antithyroid drugs. The sequence was collected from a female donor with Graves disease. The CDR3 here is CSVDYTVSGNEQFF. DNA of the CDR3: TGCAGCGTTGATTATACAGTGTCAGGGAATGAGCAGTTCTTC.